This T cell receptor (beta chain) was retrieved from a study of beta chain features in type 1 diabetes. Study details: Examined across all samples were around 110,000,000 sorted cells. Study-level findings and limits: Researchers report that Type 1 diabetes patients had moderately but significantly shorter TCRB CDR3s across all four CD4+ subsets. Among patients, naive, central memory and Treg TCRB repertoires appeared more similar than among healthy donors. Any HLA-type effect on TCRB rearrangement remained unresolved here. VDJ junctions from type 1 diabetes patients carried fewer insertions and larger deletions.

This CDR3 contains 16 residues. Trimming shortened V by 5 bases and J by 0 bases, and 16 bases separated the two germline ends. Germline assignment: CDR1 MNHNY and CDR2 SVGAGI (reference sequence). Note on this clone: Its antigen is currently unknown.

Investigators reverse transcribed all isolated RNA, so they sequenced expressed TCRB transcripts. The table came from immunoSEQ multiplex PCR; TCRdb's copy has only in-frame clones and leaves some out. The sample holds around 650,000 clones, under 15% seen once. Source material: naive CD4+ T cells from blood. The sequence was collected from a man aged 25-40 years with type 1 diabetes. This chain joins TRBV6-6 and TRBJ1-1, with D possibly being TRBD1 (5 bases). The CDR3 bases are TGTGCCAGCAGTCCCCCGAGGGGCAAGATGAACACTGAAGCTTTCTTT. It yields the protein CASSPPRGKMNTEAFF.